These T cell receptor beta chains were read from a single sample in a study of blood T cell repertoires in COVID-19. The assay was immunoSEQ multiplex PCR, and TCRdb's table has in-frame clones only and misses some. The profile shows under 300,000 clones, 80% to 85% of them singletons. Sample: PBMCs or T cells enriched from blood (not recorded which). These receptors came from a man aged 45-65 years who had recovered from COVID-19. Both conserved end residues are part of each CDR3. The order of the fields is J gene, V gene, CDR3 protein.

>TRBJ1-2|TRBV5-1
CASSLTGEDGYTF
>TRBJ1-2|TRBV5-4
CASSLAGVGGYTF
>TRBJ2-3|TRBV18
CASSIGLAGTDTQYF
>TRBJ2-4|TRBV5-4
CASSPGQLGKNIQYF
>TRBJ2-3|TRBV5-5
CASSLIKGLPVDTQYF
>TRBJ1-5|TRBV2
CASSEGHSNQPQHF
>TRBJ2-2|TRBV19
CASHWGRLGTGELFF
>TRBJ2-5|TRBV7-2
CASSFGGASQETQYF
>TRBJ1-5|TRBV5-5
CASSTQDSNQPQHF
>TRBJ2-1|TRBV7-2
CASSPALAGRNEQFF
>TRBJ1-5|TRBV28
CASSLGGALGLNQPQHF
>TRBJ2-7|TRBV18
CASSPQRESPYEQYF
>TRBJ2-7|TRBV5-1
CASSFGQIAYEQYF
>TRBJ1-1|TRBV9
CASSPFLQGENTEAFF
>TRBJ1-1|TRBV12-3/TRBV12-4
CASSLEGFSAFF
>TRBJ2-1|TRBV4-3
CASSLTGTSVDEQFF
>TRBJ1-2|TRBV6-4
CASRQSGRGFYGYTF
>TRBJ1-6|TRBV5-8
CASEPYSSPLHF
>TRBJ1-1|TRBV7-8
CASSYGSTVNTEAFF
>TRBJ2-4|TRBV7-6
CASSLGGSGIQYF
>TRBJ2-3|TRBV15
CATSKGGGGSTDTQYF
>TRBJ2-7|TRBV25-1
CASSAGLAGVQEQYF
>TRBJ2-3|TRBV19
CASGYGQGASTDTQYF
>TRBJ2-7|TRBV5-4
CASSHRATQGSYEQYF
>TRBJ2-5|TRBV7-2
CASSPSPRTEASSQETQYF
>TRBJ2-3|TRBV7-9
CASSTTAGGRNAPRDTQYF
>TRBJ2-7|TRBV20-1
CSASGGTGNIYEQYF
>TRBJ1-3|TRBV18
CASSPVTTGGTGNTIYF
>TRBJ1-2|TRBV19
CASSKVEGARYGYTF
>TRBJ2-1|TRBV2
CASSQGGGEQFF
>TRBJ2-2|TRBV27
CASSFSSGRAYAGELFF
>TRBJ2-3|TRBV5-1
CASSLGFGLSTDTQYF
>TRBJ2-2|TRBV9
CASSVAAGGFTGELFF
>TRBJ1-2|TRBV21-1
CASSPGGRYGYTF
>TRBJ1-2|TRBV7-9
CASSFGQGAPGYTF
>TRBJ1-5|TRBV19
CASSATGSGNQPQHF
>TRBJ1-1|TRBV2
CASSERSGSNTEAFF
>TRBJ2-7|TRBV19
CASSRTLNSYEQYF
>TRBJ1-6|TRBV3-1/TRBV3-2
CASSDPGQGGNSPLHF
>TRBJ1-1|TRBV6-5
CASSYAGIGEAFF
>TRBJ2-7|TRBV5-6
CASSLGQVYEQYF
>TRBJ2-5|TRBV5-1
CASSLGTSGRETQYF
>TRBJ1-5|TRBV7-2
CASSHRGGGQPQHF
>TRBJ2-5|TRBV27
CASSDRGRDLETQYF
>TRBJ1-5|TRBV13
CASSLRTGGVSNQPQHF
>TRBJ1-2|TRBV5-3
CARWSGWGNYGYTF
>TRBJ1-1|TRBV5-1
CASSLVAGGTTEAFF
>TRBJ2-1|TRBV11-2
CASSFPGTRDNEQFF
>TRBJ2-1|TRBV5-1
CASSPGTNLYNEQFF
>TRBJ2-3|TRBV10-3
CAISDPVSPGGPSTDTQYF
>TRBJ1-2|TRBV3-1/TRBV3-2
CASSHTGGDGYTF
>TRBJ1-1|TRBV6-5
CASSYSKGGRTAFF
>TRBJ1-3|TRBV9
CASSVGGNSGNTIYF
>TRBJ2-1|TRBV18
CASSSGQTRFRFF
>TRBJ2-7|TRBV5-4
CASSFEGGKREQYF
>TRBJ1-2|TRBV7-9
CASRYGQGSRGYTF